Only a few counts were recorded for the clone carrying this T cell receptor beta chain. Here immunoSEQ multiplex PCR was the method, and the copy in TCRdb shows in-frame clones only, minus some. The table includes about 2,000 clones, approximately 21% detected once. This sample is drawn from a study of T cells in localized non-small cell lung cancer. The CDR3 totals 14 residues. With 2 bases removed from V and 6 bases from J, the gap between germline ends came to 8 bases. CDR1 and CDR2 (germline): SGHNT, YENEEA. This specimen was normal lung tissue next to the tumor, taken before any cancer treatment. This TCR came from a woman aged 35 to 75 with stage I lung adenocarcinoma. The chain is built from TRBV11-3 and TRBJ1-6; D is ambiguous. The CDR3 DNA follows: TGTGCCAGCAGCTTAACCCCCAGTAATTCACCCCTCCACTTT. Its protein product is CASSLTPSNSPLHF.